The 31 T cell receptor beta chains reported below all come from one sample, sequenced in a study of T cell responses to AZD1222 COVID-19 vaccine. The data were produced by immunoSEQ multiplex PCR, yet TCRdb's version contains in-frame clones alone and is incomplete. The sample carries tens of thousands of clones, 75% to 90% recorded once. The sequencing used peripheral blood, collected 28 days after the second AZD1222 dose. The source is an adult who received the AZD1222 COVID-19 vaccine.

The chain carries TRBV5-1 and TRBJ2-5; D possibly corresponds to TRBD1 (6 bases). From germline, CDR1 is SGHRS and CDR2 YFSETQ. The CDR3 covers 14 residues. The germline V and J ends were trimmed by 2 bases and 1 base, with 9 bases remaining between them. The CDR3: CASSFTGSQETQYF. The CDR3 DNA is TGCGCCAGCAGCTTCACAGGGAGCCAAGAGACCCAGTACTTC.

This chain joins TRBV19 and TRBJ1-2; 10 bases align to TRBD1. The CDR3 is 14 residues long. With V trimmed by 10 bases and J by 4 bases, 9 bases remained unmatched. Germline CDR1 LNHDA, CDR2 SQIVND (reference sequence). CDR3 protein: CATSPGQGPYGYTF. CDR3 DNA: TGTGCCACAAGTCCGGGACAGGGGCCCTATGGCTACACCTTC.

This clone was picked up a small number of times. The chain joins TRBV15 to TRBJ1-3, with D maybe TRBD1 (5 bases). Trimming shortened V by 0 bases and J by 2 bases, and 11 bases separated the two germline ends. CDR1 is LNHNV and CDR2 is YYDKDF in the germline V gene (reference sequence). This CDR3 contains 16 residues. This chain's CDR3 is CATSRDVGATGNTIYF. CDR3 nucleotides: TGTGCCACCAGCAGAGATGTAGGGGCTACTGGAAACACCATATATTTT.

CDR3 sequence (DNA): TGCGCCAGCAGCCCAGGACCCCCCGGAGCTTTCTTT. Translation: CASSPGPPGAFF. The chain has TRBV10-2 and TRBJ1-1, with unresolved D. V was clipped by 6 bases and J by 10 bases, with 15 bases between them. The CDR3 consists of 12 residues. CDR1 is WSHSY and CDR2 is SAAADI in the germline V gene.

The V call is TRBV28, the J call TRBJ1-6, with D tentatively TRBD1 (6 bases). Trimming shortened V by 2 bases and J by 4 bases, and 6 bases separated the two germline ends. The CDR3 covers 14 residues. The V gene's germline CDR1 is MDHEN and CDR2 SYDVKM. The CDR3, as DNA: TGTGCCAGCAGTTTAACAGGGTATAATTCACCCCTCCACTTT. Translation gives CASSLTGYNSPLHF.

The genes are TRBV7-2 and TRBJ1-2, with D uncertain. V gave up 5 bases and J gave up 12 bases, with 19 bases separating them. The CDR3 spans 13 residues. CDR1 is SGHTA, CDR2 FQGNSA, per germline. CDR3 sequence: CASSQGLSRADTF. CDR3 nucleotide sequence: TGTGCCAGCAGCCAAGGACTTTCCCGAGCGGACACCTTC.

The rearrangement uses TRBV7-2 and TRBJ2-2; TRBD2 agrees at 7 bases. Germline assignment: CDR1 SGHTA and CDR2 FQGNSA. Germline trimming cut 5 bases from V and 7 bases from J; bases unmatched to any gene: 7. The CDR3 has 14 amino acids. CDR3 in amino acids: CASSPAGIHGELFF. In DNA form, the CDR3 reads TGTGCCAGCAGCCCAGCGGGAATCCACGGGGAGCTGTTTTTT.

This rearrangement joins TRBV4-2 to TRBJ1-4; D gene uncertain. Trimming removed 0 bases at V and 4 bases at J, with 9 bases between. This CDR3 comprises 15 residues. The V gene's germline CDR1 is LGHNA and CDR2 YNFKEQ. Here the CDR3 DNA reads TGTGCCAGCAGCCAAGAGCAATGGAGTAATGAAAAACTGTTTTTT. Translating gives CASSQEQWSNEKLFF.

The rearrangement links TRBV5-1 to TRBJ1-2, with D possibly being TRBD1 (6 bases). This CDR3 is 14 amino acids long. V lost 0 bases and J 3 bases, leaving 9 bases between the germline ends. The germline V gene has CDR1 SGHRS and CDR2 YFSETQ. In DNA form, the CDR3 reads TGCGCCAGCAGCTTGGGTCAGGGGTACTATGGCTACACCTTC. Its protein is CASSLGQGYYGYTF.

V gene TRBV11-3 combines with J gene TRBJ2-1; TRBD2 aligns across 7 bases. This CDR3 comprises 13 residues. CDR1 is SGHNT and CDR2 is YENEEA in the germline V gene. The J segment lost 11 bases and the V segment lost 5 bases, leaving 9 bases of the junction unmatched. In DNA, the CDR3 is TGTGCCAGCAGCGCGGGGGAATCCGATCAGCAGTTCTTC. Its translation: CASSAGESDQQFF.

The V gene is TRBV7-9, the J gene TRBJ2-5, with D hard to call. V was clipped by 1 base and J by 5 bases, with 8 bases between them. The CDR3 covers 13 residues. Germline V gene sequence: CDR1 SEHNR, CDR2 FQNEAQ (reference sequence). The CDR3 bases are TGTGCCAGCAGCTTAGAATCCGGGGAGACCCAGTACTTC. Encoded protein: CASSLESGETQYF.

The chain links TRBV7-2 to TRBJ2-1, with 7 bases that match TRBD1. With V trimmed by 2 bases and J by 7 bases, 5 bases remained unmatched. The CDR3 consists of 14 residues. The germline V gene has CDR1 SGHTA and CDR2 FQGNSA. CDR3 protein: CASSLLEQGNEQFF. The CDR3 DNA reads TGTGCCAGCAGCTTATTAGAACAGGGGAATGAGCAGTTCTTC.

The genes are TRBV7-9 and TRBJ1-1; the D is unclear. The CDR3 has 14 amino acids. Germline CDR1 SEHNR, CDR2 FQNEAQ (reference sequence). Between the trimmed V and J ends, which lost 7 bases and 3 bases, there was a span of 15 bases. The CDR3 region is CASKKTPSDTEAFF. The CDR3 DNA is TGTGCCAGCAAAAAGACCCCGTCGGACACTGAAGCTTTCTTT.

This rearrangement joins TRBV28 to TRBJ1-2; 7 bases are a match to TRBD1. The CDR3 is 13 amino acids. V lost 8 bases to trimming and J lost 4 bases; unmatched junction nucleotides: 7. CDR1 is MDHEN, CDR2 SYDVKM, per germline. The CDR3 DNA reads TGTGCCAGCTCCTCGGGACAGATCTATGGCTACACCTTC. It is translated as CASSSGQIYGYTF.

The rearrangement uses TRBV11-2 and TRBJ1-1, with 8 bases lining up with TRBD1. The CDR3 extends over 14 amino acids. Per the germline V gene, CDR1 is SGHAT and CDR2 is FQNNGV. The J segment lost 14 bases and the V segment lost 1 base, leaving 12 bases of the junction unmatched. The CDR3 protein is CASSLAYGAGGGFF. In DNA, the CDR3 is TGTGCCAGCAGCTTAGCATACGGCGCAGGGGGCGGGTTCTTT. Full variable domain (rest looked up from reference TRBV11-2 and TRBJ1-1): EAGVAQSPRYKIIEKRQSVAFWCNPISGHATLYWYQQILGQGPKLLIQFQNNGVVDDSQLPKDRFSAERLKGVDSTLKIQPAKLEDSAVYLCASSLAYGAGGGFFGQGTRLTVV.

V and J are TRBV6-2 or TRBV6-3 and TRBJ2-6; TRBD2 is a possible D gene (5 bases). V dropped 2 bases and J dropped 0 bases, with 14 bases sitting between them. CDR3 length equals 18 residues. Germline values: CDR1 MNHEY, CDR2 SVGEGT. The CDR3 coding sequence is TGTGCCAGCAGTTACCCGAGCGGTCGCTTCTCTGGGGCCAACGTCCTGACTTTC. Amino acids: CASSYPSGRFSGANVLTF.

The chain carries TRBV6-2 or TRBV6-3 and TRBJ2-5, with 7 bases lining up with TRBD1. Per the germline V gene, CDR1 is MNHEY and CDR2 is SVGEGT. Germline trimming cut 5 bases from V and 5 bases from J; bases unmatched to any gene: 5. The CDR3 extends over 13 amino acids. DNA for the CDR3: TGTGCCAGCAGTACCGGGACAGCGGAGACCCAGTACTTC. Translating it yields CASSTGTAETQYF.

CDR3 nucleotides: TGTGCCAGTAGTAGAGGTAGGGGCCGGTTAGGTACTGAAGCTTTCTTT. This encodes CASSRGRGRLGTEAFF. The V gene is TRBV19, the J gene TRBJ1-1, with D possibly TRBD1 on 5 matching bases. The germline V and J ends were trimmed by 4 bases and 5 bases, with 20 bases remaining between them. The V gene's germline CDR1 is LNHDA and CDR2 SQIVND (reference sequence). The CDR3 length is 16 residues.

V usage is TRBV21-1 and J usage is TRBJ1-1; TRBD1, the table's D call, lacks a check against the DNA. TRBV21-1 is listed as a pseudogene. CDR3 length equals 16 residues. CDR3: CASSRPRTGEDTEAFF. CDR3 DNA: TGTGCCAGCAGCCGCCCCAGGACAGGGGAAGACACTGAAGCTTTCTTT.

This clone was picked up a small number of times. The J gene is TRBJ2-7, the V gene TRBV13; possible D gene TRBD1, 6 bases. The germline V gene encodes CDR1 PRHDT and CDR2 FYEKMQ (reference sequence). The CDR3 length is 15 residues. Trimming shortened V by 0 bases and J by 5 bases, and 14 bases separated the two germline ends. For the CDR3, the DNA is TGTGCCAGCAGCTTAGGAGTCGGGACACACAACGAGCAGTACTTC. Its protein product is CASSLGVGTHNEQYF.

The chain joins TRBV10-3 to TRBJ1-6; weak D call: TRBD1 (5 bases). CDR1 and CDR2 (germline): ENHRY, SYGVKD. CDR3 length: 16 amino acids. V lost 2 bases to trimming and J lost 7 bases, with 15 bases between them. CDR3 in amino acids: CAISEEGKGRNSPLHF. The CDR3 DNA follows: TGTGCCATCAGTGAGGAGGGTAAGGGGAGAAATTCACCCCTCCACTTT.

The CDR3 sequence is CASSEYIYGYTF. The CDR3 region has the DNA TGTGCCAGCAGTGAGTACATCTATGGCTACACCTTC. The chain couples TRBV2 to TRBJ1-2; D call uncertain. Per the germline V gene, CDR1 is SNHLY and CDR2 is FYNNEI. The V end lost 3 bases, the J end lost 4 bases, and 6 bases lay between the germline ends. CDR3 length: 12 amino acids.

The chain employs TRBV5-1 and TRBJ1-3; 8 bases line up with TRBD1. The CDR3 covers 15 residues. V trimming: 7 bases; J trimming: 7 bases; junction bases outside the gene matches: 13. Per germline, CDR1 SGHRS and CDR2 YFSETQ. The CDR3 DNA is TGCGCCAGCGCCTCTCTTCCGGGACAGGCGAACACCATATATTTT. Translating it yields CASASLPGQANTIYF.

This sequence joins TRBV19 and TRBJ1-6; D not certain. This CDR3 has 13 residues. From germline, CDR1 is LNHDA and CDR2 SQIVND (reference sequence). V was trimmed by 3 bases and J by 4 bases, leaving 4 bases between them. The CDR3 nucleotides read TGTGCCAGTAGTATGGGGTATAATTCACCCCTCCACTTT. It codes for CASSMGYNSPLHF.

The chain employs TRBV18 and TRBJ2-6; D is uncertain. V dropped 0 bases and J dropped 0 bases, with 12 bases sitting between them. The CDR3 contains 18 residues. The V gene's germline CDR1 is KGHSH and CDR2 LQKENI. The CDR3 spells CASSPPGRWGSGANVLTF. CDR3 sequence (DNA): TGTGCCAGCTCACCACCGGGTCGATGGGGCTCTGGGGCCAACGTCCTGACTTTC.

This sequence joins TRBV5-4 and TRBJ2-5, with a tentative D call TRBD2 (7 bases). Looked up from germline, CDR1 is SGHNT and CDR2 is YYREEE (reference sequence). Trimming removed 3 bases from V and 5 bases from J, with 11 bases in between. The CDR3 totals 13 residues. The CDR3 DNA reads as TGTGCCAGCAGCTGGGGGGGGCACGAGACCCAGTACTTC. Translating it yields CASSWGGHETQYF.

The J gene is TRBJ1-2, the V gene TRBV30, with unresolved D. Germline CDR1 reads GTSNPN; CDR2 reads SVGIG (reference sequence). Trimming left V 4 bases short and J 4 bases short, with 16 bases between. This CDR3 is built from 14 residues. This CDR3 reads CAWTRTARGYGYTF. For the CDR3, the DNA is TGTGCCTGGACGCGGACGGCCCGGGGCTATGGCTACACCTTC.

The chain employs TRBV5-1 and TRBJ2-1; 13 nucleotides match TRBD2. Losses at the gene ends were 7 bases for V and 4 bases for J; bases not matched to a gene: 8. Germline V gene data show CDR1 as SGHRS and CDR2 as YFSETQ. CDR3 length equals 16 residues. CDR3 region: CASSGTSGVLYNEQFF. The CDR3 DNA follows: TGCGCCAGCTCTGGGACTAGCGGGGTTTTGTACAATGAGCAGTTCTTC.

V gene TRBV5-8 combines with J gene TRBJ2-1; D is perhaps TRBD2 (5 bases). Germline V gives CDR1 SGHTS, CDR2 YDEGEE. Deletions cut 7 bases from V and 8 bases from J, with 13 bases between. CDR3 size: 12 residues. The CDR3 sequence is CASAPSSDEQFF. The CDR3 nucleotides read TGTGCCAGCGCGCCTAGCAGCGATGAGCAGTTCTTC.

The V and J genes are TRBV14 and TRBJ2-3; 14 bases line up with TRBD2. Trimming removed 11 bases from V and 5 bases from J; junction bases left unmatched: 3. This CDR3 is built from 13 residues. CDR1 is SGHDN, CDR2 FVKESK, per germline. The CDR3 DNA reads TGTGCCTCTGGACTAGCGGGAGGAGATACGCAGTATTTT. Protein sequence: CASGLAGGDTQYF.

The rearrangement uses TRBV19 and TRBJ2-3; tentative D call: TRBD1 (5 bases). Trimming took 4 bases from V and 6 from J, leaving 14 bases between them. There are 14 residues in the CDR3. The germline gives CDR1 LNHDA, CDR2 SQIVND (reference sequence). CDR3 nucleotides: TGTGCCAGTAGTAGAACGACAGTGCTGGATACGCAGTATTTT. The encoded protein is CASSRTTVLDTQYF.